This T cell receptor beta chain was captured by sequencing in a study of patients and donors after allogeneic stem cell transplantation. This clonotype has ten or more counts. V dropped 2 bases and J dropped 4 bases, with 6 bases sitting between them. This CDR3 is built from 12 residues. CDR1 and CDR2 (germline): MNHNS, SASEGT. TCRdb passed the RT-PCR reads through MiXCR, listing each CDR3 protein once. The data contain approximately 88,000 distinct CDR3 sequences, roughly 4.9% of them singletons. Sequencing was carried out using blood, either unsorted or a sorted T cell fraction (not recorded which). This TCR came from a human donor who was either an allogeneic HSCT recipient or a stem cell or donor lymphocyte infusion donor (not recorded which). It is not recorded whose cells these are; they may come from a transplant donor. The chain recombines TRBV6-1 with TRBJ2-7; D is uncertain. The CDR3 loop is CASSEMRYEQYF. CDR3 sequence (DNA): TGTGCCAGCAGTGAAATGAGATACGAGCAGTACTTC.